The 19 T cell receptor beta chains below were found in one sample sequenced in a study of T cell responses to AZD1222 COVID-19 vaccine. Here immunoSEQ multiplex PCR was the method, and the copy in TCRdb shows in-frame clones only, minus some. The profile shows around 140,000 clones, more than 80% of them singletons. The sequenced sample was peripheral blood, obtained 28 days after the second dose of the MenACWY control vaccine. The receptors here all came from an adult who received the MenACWY meningococcal vaccine as a control.

The chain combines TRBV6-2 or TRBV6-3 with TRBJ2-1; a possible D gene is TRBD1 (5 bases). From germline, CDR1 is MNHEY and CDR2 SVGEGT. The length of the CDR3 is 13 residues. V lost 2 bases to trimming and J lost 9 bases, with 11 bases between them. The CDR3 DNA reads as TGTGCCAGCAGTTACGTCAGGGCCGGTGAGCAGTTCTTC. It specifies CASSYVRAGEQFF.

The chain joins TRBV5-1 to TRBJ1-6; D remains ambiguous. Trimming removed 0 bases at V and 5 bases at J, with 6 bases between. CDR3 size: 14 residues. CDR1 SGHRS and CDR2 YFSETQ come from the germline V gene. The CDR3 loop reads CASSLGVDNSPLHF. CDR3 nucleotides: TGCGCCAGCAGCTTGGGGGTTGATAATTCACCCCTCCACTTT.

In the case of this clone: The sample holds other DNA sequences that translate to the same CDR3. The rearrangement joins TRBV7-2 to TRBJ1-1; D uncertain. Trimming shortened V by 5 bases and J by 2 bases, and 9 bases separated the two germline ends. This CDR3 has 13 amino acids. The germline V gene has CDR1 SGHTA and CDR2 FQGNSA. CDR3 protein: CASSLHRNTEAFF. In nucleotides, the CDR3 is TGTGCCAGCAGCCTACACAGAAACACTGAAGCTTTCTTT. The variable domain in full, completed from reference TRBV7-2 and TRBJ1-1, reads GAGVSQSPSNKVTEKGKDVELRCDPISGHTALYWYRQSLGQGLEFLIYFQGNSAPDKSGLPSDRFSAERTGGSVSTLTIQRTQQEDSAVYLCASSLHRNTEAFFGQGTRLTVV.

The chain couples TRBV11-3 to TRBJ2-7; perhaps TRBD1 as D (6 bases). The CDR3 runs to 20 residues. Germline V gene sequence: CDR1 SGHNT, CDR2 YENEEA. V dropped 7 bases and J dropped 3 bases, with 34 bases sitting between them. For the CDR3, the DNA is TGTGCCAGCAACTACCACACAGGGTACATCCATCGGCCGCCCAACTACGAGCAGTACTTC. Residues: CASNYHTGYIHRPPNYEQYF.

The V gene is TRBV9, the J gene TRBJ1-1, with D perhaps TRBD1 (5 bases). Trimming stripped 3 bases from V and 6 bases from J, with 12 bases between. The CDR3 consists of 13 residues. Germline-derived CDR1 and CDR2 are SGDLS and YYNGEE. The CDR3 DNA sequence: TGTGCCAGCAGCGGGAAACCAGGGTCTGAAGCTTTCTTT. Protein: CASSGKPGSEAFF.

This sequence joins TRBV18 and TRBJ2-5; 9 nucleotides align to TRBD1. Per germline, CDR1 KGHSH and CDR2 LQKENI. The junction had 6 bases not matched to a gene; V was cut back by 2 bases and J by 5 bases. The CDR3 runs 15 residues. For the CDR3, the DNA is TGTGCCAGCTCACCAGGGGGACAGGGTCGGGAGACCCAGTACTTC. Its translation is CASSPGGQGRETQYF.

The chain carries TRBV2 and TRBJ2-2, with 16 bases fitting TRBD2. Per germline, CDR1 SNHLY and CDR2 FYNNEI. CDR3 length: 17 residues. V trimming: 7 bases; J trimming: 7 bases; junction bases outside the gene matches: 9. The CDR3 bases are TGTGCCAGCAACTTGGGACTAGCGGGAGGGCCTGGCGGGGAGCTGTTTTTT. Translating gives CASNLGLAGGPGGELFF.

The V gene is TRBV7-2, the J gene TRBJ2-7; 11 nucleotides line up with TRBD2. The CDR3 spans 14 residues. CDR1 SGHTA and CDR2 FQGNSA come from the germline V gene. The trim removed 7 bases at V and 2 bases at J, leaving 4 bases unmatched. DNA of the CDR3: TGTGCCAGCAAACCTAGCGGGGGGACCTACGAGCAGTACTTC. As protein: CASKPSGGTYEQYF.

Notes on this clone: Other DNA sequences in the sample encode the same CDR3. The V call is TRBV19, the J call TRBJ1-1; tentatively, D is TRBD1 (5 bases). V was cut by 3 bases and J by 4 bases, with 9 bases left in between. Germline V lookup: CDR1 LNHDA, CDR2 SQIVND (reference sequence). The CDR3 sequence is 13 residues long. In nucleotides, the CDR3 is TGTGCCAGTAGTATCAGTAGGGGCACTGAAGCTTTCTTT. Protein product: CASSISRGTEAFF.

The chain carries TRBV5-1 and TRBJ1-4; D is unclear. The CDR3 has 14 residues. The germline V gene has CDR1 SGHRS and CDR2 YFSETQ. The V gene lost 1 base and the J gene lost 3 bases, with 7 bases spanning the gap. The CDR3 sequence is CASSLNTANEKLFF. The CDR3 DNA follows: TGCGCCAGCAGCTTGAACACAGCTAATGAAAAACTGTTTTTT.

This clone showed up just once. This chain uses TRBV18 with TRBJ1-1, with 7 bases that match TRBD1. The CDR3 totals 15 residues. The germline CDR1 and CDR2 sequences are KGHSH and LQKENI. The J segment lost 1 base and the V segment lost 4 bases, leaving 6 bases of the junction unmatched. The CDR3, as DNA: TGTGCCAGCTCACAAGAAGGGGGCAGGAACACTGAAGCTTTCTTT. It codes for CASSQEGGRNTEAFF.

The gene calls are TRBV2 and TRBJ2-6, with 9 bases that match TRBD1. Germline V gives CDR1 SNHLY, CDR2 FYNNEI. This CDR3 comprises 17 residues. J gave up 3 bases and V 7 bases, and 10 bases lay outside the gene matches. The CDR3 bases are TGTGCCAGCATATGGGACAGGGCAGTTATTGGGGCCAACGTCCTGACTTTC. Amino acids: CASIWDRAVIGANVLTF.

DNA of the CDR3: TGTGCCAGCAGTTACTCGTTCGCGGGGGGGGAGACCCAGTACTTC. Encoded protein: CASSYSFAGGETQYF. The chain links TRBV6-5 to TRBJ2-5, with 9 bases that match TRBD2. The CDR3 is 15 amino acids. Germline values: CDR1 MNHEY, CDR2 SVGAGI. The junction had 4 bases not matched to a gene; V was cut back by 0 bases and J by 5 bases.

V and J are TRBV7-9 and TRBJ2-7, with D unclear. V lost 5 bases and J 2 bases, leaving 10 bases between the germline ends. The germline V gene encodes CDR1 SEHNR and CDR2 FQNEAQ (reference sequence). The CDR3 is 13 residues long. This CDR3 is CASSRTSAYEQYF. CDR3 DNA: TGTGCCAGCAGCCGAACGAGTGCCTACGAGCAGTACTTC.

The rearrangement joins TRBV5-1 to TRBJ2-7, with D perhaps given as TRBD1 or TRBD2 (5 bases each). Germline CDR1 reads SGHRS; CDR2 reads YFSETQ. This CDR3 region has 16 residues. Trimming took 4 bases from V and 2 from J, leaving 19 bases between them. CDR3 DNA sequence: TGCGCCAGCAGCCCTACCGCTCGGGACGCAGCCTACGAGCAGTACTTC. Its translation: CASSPTARDAAYEQYF.

In this sample, this clone turned up once. The genes are TRBV9 and TRBJ2-1, with D perhaps matching TRBD1 (6 bases). The CDR3 runs 15 residues. CDR1 is SGDLS and CDR2 is YYNGEE in the germline V gene. V lost 3 bases to trimming and J lost 0 bases, with 10 bases between them. Here the CDR3 reads CASSAQGPSYNEQFF. The DNA of the CDR3 is TGTGCCAGCAGCGCGCAGGGGCCCTCCTACAATGAGCAGTTCTTC.

In regard to this clone: Relative to the germline gene, one junction end is altered; a read error may explain this. The V and J genes are TRBV20-1 and TRBJ1-1; a weak D match, TRBD1 (6 bases). Germline V gives CDR1 DFQATT, CDR2 SNEGSKA (reference sequence). This CDR3 comprises 10 residues. CDR3 amino acids: CSPFVSLGAF. As DNA, the CDR3 is TGCAGTCCTTTTGTCTCTTTGGGGGCCTTT.

The chain has TRBV6-5 and TRBJ1-1, with unresolved D. CDR3 size: 12 residues. Germline V lookup: CDR1 MNHEY, CDR2 SVGAGI. Trimming removed 6 bases at V and 6 bases at J, with 11 bases between. CDR3 sequence: CASSLLGAEAFF. The CDR3 nucleotides read TGTGCCAGCAGCCTTCTGGGCGCTGAAGCTTTCTTT.

V and J are TRBV7-3 and TRBJ2-1, with 7 bases lining up with TRBD1. The CDR3 length is 15 residues. CDR1 is SGHTA and CDR2 is FQGTGA in the germline V gene. Trimming took 5 bases from V and 8 from J; bases not matched to a gene: 12. The CDR3 is CASSQNRGSGYEQFF. The CDR3 region has the DNA TGTGCCAGCAGCCAGAACAGGGGATCGGGATATGAGCAGTTCTTC.